Following are 15 T cell receptor beta chains from one sample sequenced in a study of T cell clusters in autoimmune cytopenias (dated by TCRdb to the late 2010s). For each sample, TRB amplification used 250 ng of peripheral blood genomic DNA, equal to around 39,000 genome equivalents. This sample was sequenced with an Illumina MiSeq. To amplify TRB rearrangements, a touch-down multiplex PCR protocol was run with the TRB-A and TRB-B primer pools combined in a single tube. The reads were reprocessed in TCRdb, with one entry per CDR3 protein sequence and no accompanying DNA. The sample's table lists a count of more than 13,000 distinct CDR3 sequences. The top ten hold approximately 2% of the sample. Sequencing was done on a sample of peripheral blood. The receptor source for this set is a human donor with an autoimmune cytopenia or autoimmune hepatitis (not recorded which).

This chain uses TRBV5-1 with TRBJ2-3. The CDR3 covers 15 residues. Germline V CDR1 and CDR2: SGHRS, YFSETQ. The CDR3 loop reads CASSLSVLSTDTQYF.

The CDR3 loop is CASSPGFPNTGELFF. The chain recombines TRBV18 with TRBJ2-2. CDR3 size: 15 residues. The germline V gene has CDR1 KGHSH and CDR2 LQKENI.

This clonotype ranks as medium-sized in terms of frequency. The chain couples TRBV29-1 to TRBJ2-1; the TCRdb D gene call, TRBD1, has no DNA to confirm it. Germline V gene data show CDR1 as SQVTM and CDR2 as ANQGSEA. This CDR3 region has 11 residues. CDR3 in amino acids: CSVEGQDEQFF.

This clonotype ranks as medium-sized (0.01 to 0.1%) in terms of frequency. V gene TRBV6-5 combines with J gene TRBJ2-3; TCRdb reports TRBD1, a call that lacks DNA to check it against. CDR1 MNHEY and CDR2 SVGAGI come from the germline V gene. CDR3 length: 14 residues. The CDR3 is CASGTGRGTDTQYF.

The chain is built from TRBV20-1 and TRBJ2-3; the D call from TCRdb, TRBD1, cannot be confirmed without DNA. The CDR3 runs 14 residues. Germline CDR1 is DFQATT and CDR2 is SNEGSKA (reference sequence). The CDR3 is CSARDSLRADTQYF.

The chain uses TRBV6-5 and TRBJ1-5. Germline CDR1 reads MNHEY; CDR2 reads SVGAGI. The CDR3 contains 15 residues. CDR3 residues: CASRLAGVGNQPQHF.

The gene calls are TRBV5-1 and TRBJ2-3; the D call of TRBD2 rests on TCRdb alone, since no DNA is present to check it. Per the germline V gene, CDR1 is SGHRS and CDR2 is YFSETQ. The CDR3 totals 16 residues. The CDR3 spells CASSPVAGGSTDTQYF.

The chain couples TRBV6-1 to TRBJ2-3. From germline, CDR1 is MNHNS and CDR2 SASEGT. The CDR3 has 15 residues. This CDR3 is CASRKTAVSTDTQYF.

The CDR3 loop is CASSLAQGRETQYF. The chain combines TRBV7-6 with TRBJ2-5; TCRdb lists TRBD2, though no DNA is available to test this call. The CDR3 extends over 14 amino acids. In germline, CDR1 is SGHVS, CDR2 FNYEAQ.

The chain links TRBV12-3 or TRBV12-4 to TRBJ1-6; TCRdb outputs TRBD1, but without DNA this stays unchecked. CDR3 length equals 14 residues. The CDR3 reads CASSRDWGNSPLHF.

This rearrangement joins TRBV18 to TRBJ1-6; TCRdb's D gene call, TRBD1, goes unchecked for lack of DNA. The CDR3 totals 15 residues. Germline lookup yields CDR1 KGHSH and CDR2 LQKENI. The CDR3 sequence: CASSPGAGVGSPLHF.

The J gene is TRBJ2-1, the V gene TRBV7-9; TCRdb reports TRBD1, a call that lacks DNA to check it against. Germline V gives CDR1 SEHNR, CDR2 FQNEAQ (reference sequence). The CDR3 spans 14 residues. CDR3 protein: CASSLGTGVGEQFF.

Measured by frequency, this clonotype is medium-sized (0.01 to 0.1%). This chain uses TRBV19 with TRBJ2-3; absent DNA, TCRdb's TRBD2 call cannot be checked. This CDR3 has 16 amino acids. CDR1 is LNHDA, CDR2 SQIVND, per germline (reference sequence). CDR3 region: CASTSRRRPTADTQYF.

The chain has TRBV20-1 and TRBJ2-7; the TRBD1 assignment by TCRdb is unverifiable without DNA. Germline loops: CDR1 DFQATT, CDR2 SNEGSKA (reference sequence). The CDR3 covers 14 residues. This CDR3 reads CSAPGDLSRYEQYF.

The J gene is TRBJ1-5, the V gene TRBV30; with no DNA, the TCRdb D assignment of TRBD1 cannot be verified. Germline assignment: CDR1 GTSNPN and CDR2 SVGIG (reference sequence). The CDR3 runs to 14 residues. The chain's CDR3 is CAWRGQGGNQPQHF.